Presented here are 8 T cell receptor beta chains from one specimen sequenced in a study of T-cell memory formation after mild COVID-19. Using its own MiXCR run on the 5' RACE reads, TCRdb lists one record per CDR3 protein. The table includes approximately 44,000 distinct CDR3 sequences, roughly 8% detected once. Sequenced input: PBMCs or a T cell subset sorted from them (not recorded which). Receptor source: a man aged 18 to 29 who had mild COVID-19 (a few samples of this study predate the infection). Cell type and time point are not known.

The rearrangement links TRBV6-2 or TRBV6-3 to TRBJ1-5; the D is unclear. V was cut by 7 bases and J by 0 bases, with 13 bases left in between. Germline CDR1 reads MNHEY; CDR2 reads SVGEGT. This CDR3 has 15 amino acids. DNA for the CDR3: TGTGCCAGCACCCTCCATCAATATAGCAATCAGCCCCAGCATTTT. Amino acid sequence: CASTLHQYSNQPQHF.

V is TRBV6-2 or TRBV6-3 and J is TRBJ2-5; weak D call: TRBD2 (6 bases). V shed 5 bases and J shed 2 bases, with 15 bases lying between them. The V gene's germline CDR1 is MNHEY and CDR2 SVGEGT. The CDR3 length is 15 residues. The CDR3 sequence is CASSDPGRGQETQYF. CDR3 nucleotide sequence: TGTGCCAGCAGTGACCCGGGACGGGGGCAAGAGACCCAGTACTTC.

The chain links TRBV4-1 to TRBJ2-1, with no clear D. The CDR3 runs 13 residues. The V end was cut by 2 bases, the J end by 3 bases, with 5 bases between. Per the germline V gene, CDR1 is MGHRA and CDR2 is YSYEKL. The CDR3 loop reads CASSQNLYNEQFF. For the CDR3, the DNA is TGCGCCAGCAGCCAAAATCTCTACAATGAGCAGTTCTTC.

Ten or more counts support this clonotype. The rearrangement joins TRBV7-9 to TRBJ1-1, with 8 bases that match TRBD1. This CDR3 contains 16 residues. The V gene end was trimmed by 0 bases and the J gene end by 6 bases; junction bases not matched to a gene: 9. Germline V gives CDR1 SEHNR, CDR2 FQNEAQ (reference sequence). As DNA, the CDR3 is TGTGCCAGCAGCTTAGCGTTCCGGACAGGGCCCCCTGAAGCTTTCTTT. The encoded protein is CASSLAFRTGPPEAFF.

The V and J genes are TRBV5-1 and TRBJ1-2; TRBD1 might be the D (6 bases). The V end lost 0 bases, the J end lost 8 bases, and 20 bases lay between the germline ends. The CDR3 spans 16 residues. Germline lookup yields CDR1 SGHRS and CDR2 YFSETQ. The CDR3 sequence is CASSLALGGSVEGYTF. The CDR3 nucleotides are TGCGCCAGCAGCTTGGCCTTAGGGGGTTCCGTGGAAGGCTACACCTTC.

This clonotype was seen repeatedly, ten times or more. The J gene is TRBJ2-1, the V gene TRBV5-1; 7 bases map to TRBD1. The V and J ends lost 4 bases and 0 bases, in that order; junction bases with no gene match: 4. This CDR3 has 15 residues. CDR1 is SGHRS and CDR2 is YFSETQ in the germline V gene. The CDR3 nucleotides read TGCGCCAGCAGCCCCTGGGACAGCTCCTACAATGAGCAGTTCTTC. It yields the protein CASSPWDSSYNEQFF.

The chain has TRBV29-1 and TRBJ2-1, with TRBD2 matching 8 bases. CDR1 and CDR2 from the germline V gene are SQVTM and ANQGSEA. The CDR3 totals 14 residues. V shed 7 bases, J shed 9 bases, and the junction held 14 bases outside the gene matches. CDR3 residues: CSGTGTRASGEQFF. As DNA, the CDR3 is TGCAGCGGTACCGGGACTAGGGCCTCCGGTGAGCAGTTCTTC.

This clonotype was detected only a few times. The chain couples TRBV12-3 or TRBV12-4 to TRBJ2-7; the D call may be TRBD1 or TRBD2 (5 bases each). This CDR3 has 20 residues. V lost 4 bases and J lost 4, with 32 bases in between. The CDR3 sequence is CASSSARGRGLKISPYEQYF. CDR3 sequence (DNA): TGTGCCAGCAGTTCCGCCCGTGGTCGGGGCCTAAAGATCAGCCCGTACGAGCAGTACTTC.